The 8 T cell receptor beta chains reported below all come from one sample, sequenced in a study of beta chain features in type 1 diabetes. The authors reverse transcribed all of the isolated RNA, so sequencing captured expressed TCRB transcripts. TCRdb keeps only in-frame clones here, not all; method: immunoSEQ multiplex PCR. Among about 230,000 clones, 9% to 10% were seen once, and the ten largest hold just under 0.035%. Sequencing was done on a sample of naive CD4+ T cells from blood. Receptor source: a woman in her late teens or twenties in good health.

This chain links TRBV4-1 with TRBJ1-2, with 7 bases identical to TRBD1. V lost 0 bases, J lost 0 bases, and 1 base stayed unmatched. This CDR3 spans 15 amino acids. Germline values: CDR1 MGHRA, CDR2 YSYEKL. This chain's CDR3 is CASSQDDRANYGYTF. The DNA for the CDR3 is TGCGCCAGCAGCCAAGACGACAGGGCTAACTATGGCTACACCTTC.

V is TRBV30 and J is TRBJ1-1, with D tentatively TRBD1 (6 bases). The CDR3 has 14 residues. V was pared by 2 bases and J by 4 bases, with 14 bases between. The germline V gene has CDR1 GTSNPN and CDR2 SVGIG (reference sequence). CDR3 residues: CAWSTRGGITEAFF. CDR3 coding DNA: TGTGCCTGGAGTACGAGGGGGGGGATCACTGAAGCTTTCTTT.

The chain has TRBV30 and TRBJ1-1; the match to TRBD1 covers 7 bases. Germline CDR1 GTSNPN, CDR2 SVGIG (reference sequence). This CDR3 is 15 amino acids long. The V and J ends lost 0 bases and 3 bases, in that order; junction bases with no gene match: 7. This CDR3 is CAWSVGRGWHTEAFF. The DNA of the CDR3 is TGTGCCTGGAGTGTTGGCAGGGGGTGGCACACTGAAGCTTTCTTT. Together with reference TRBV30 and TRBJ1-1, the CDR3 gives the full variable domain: SQTIHQWPATLVQPVGSPLSLECTVEGTSNPNLYWYRQAAGRGLQLLFYSVGIGQISSEVPQNLSASRPQDRQFILSSKKLLLSDSGFYLCAWSVGRGWHTEAFFGQGTRLTVV.

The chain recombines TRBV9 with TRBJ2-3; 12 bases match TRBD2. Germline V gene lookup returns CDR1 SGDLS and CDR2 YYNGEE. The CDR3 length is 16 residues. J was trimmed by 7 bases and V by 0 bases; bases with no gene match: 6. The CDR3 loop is CASSVGLAGGPNTQYF. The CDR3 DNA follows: TGTGCCAGCAGCGTAGGGCTAGCGGGGGGGCCTAATACGCAGTATTTT.

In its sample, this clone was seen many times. The CDR3 spells CASSGQDSYNEQFF. DNA for the CDR3: TGTGCCAGCAGTGGGCAGGACTCCTACAATGAGCAGTTCTTC. This chain uses TRBV11-2 with TRBJ2-1; unclear D gene. The CDR3 is 14 residues long. The germline V gene encodes CDR1 SGHAT and CDR2 FQNNGV. With 6 bases removed from V and 0 bases from J, the gap between germline ends came to 9 bases.

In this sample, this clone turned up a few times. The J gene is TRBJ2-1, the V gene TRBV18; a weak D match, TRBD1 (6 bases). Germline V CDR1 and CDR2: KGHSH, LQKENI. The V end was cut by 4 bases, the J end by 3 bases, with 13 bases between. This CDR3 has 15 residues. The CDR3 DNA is TGTGCCAGCTCACTTCAGGGGTCCGGCTACAATGAGCAGTTCTTC. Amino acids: CASSLQGSGYNEQFF.

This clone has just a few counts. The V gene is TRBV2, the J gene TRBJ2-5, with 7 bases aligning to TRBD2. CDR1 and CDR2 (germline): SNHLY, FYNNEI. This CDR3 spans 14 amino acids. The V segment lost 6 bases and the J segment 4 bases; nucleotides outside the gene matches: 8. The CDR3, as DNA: TGTGCCAGCAGGGGGCCGGGGGGTCGAGAGACCCAGTACTTC. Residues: CASRGPGGRETQYF.

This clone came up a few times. CDR3: CASSEGGTRNAQFF. CDR3 nucleotides: TGTGCCAGCAGTGAAGGCGGCACCCGGAATGCACAGTTCTTC. The rearrangement uses TRBV6-1 and TRBJ2-1; D gene unclear. This CDR3 has 14 residues. V dropped 1 base and J dropped 13 bases, with 17 bases sitting between them. CDR1 is MNHNS and CDR2 is SASEGT in the germline V gene.